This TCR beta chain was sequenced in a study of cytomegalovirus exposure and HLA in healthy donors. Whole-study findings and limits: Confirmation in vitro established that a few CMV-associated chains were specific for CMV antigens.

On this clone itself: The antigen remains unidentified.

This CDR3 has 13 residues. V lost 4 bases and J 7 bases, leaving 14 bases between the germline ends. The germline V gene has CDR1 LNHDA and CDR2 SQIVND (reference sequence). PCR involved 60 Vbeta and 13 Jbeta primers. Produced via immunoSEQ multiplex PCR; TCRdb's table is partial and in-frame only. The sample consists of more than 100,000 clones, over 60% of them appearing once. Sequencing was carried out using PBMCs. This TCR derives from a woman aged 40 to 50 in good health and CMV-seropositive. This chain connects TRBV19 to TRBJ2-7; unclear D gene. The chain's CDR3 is CASSSRSASEQYF. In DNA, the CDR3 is TGTGCCAGTAGTAGTAGGAGCGCCTCGGAGCAGTACTTC.